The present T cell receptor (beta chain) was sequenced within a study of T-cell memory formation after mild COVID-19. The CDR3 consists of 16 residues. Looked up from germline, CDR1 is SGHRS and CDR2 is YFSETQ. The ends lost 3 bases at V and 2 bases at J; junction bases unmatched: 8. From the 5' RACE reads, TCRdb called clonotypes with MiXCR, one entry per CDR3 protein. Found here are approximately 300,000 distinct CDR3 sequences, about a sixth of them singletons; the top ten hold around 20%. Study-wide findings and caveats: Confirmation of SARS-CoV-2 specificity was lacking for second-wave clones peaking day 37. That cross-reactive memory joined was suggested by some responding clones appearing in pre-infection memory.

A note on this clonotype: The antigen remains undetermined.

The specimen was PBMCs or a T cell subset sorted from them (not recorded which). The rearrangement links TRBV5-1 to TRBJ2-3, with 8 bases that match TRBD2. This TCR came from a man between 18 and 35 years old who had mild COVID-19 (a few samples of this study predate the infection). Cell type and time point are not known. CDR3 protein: CASSSRAAGDTDTQYF. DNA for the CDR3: TGCGCCAGCAGCTCCAGGGCAGCGGGGGACACAGATACGCAGTATTTT.